These T cell receptor beta chains were read from a single sample in a study of shared clonotypes between healthy human individuals. Generated by immunoSEQ multiplex PCR, the TCRdb table keeps only in-frame clones and is missing some. Among some 2.1 million clones listed, about 95% were seen once. Sequencing was done on a sample of naive CD8+ T cells sorted from blood. These receptors all stem from a young man in good health. Both conserved end residues are part of each CDR3.

j_call v_call cdr3_length cdr3_aa
TRBJ1-1 TRBV9 13 CASSVGWGFEAFF
TRBJ2-7 TRBV11-2 14 CASSIGTGGAEQYF
TRBJ2-7 TRBV27 14 CASSLDRSSYEQYF
TRBJ1-2 TRBV5-4 14 CASSPTPSGSGYTF
TRBJ1-3 TRBV25-1 11 CASSDGHTIYF
TRBJ2-3 TRBV11-2 13 CASSPDHTDTQYF
TRBJ2-2 TRBV7-9 14 CASSFSDGTGELFF
TRBJ2-1 TRBV5-4 12 CASSGPHNEQFF
TRBJ2-5 TRBV4-1 15 CASSLLAGGQETQYF
TRBJ1-2 TRBV5-4 15 CASSGVDRSNYGYTF
TRBJ1-2 TRBV5-1 14 CASSSPGYNYGYTF
TRBJ2-5 TRBV2 15 CASRTAWDIQETQYF
TRBJ2-1 TRBV13 17 CASSHRQSQLSYNEQFF
TRBJ1-1 TRBV21-1 15 CASSKARGRSTEAFF
TRBJ2-2 TRBV10-1 17 CASSESNGGTNTGKLFF
TRBJ2-1 TRBV9 15 CASTTGTSGGEEQFF
TRBJ1-2 TRBV29-1 13 CSALTGGEEGYTF
TRBJ2-2 TRBV7-7 16 CASSSTREEVTGELFF
TRBJ2-1 TRBV4-2 15 CASSPERGGPNEQFF
TRBJ2-3 TRBV6-5 15 CASSYRQASTDTQYF
TRBJ1-1 TRBV7-3 14 CASSATGGNTEAFF
TRBJ2-7 TRBV7-9 14 CASSPGLAGAEQYF
TRBJ1-1 TRBV29-1 12 CSVSDRPLEAFF
TRBJ1-1 TRBV6-5 13 CASSYRGGTEAFF
TRBJ1-2 TRBV6-5 14 CASSYSPGRYGYTF
TRBJ2-5 TRBV21-1 14 CASSSPGNEETQYF
TRBJ2-7 TRBV7-2 16 CASSLLAGSTSYEQYF
TRBJ2-5 TRBV7-9 14 CASSGLAGQETQYF
TRBJ2-2 TRBV9 15 CASSVPSGNTGELFF
TRBJ2-5 TRBV5-1 17 CASSPSLAGEPAETQYF
TRBJ2-2 TRBV6-1 13 CASSTRNTGELFF
TRBJ1-1 TRBV5-1 15 CASSLGRGVGTEAFF
TRBJ1-3 TRBV11-2 14 CASSLRTAGNTIYF
TRBJ1-6 TRBV9 13 CASSEDINSPLHF
TRBJ1-2 TRBV20-1 10 CSAHSYGYTF
TRBJ1-5 TRBV6-6 14 CASSRGPLVQPQHF
TRBJ1-3 TRBV6-1 16 CASSEWDKSSGNTIYF
TRBJ1-4 TRBV19 12 CASSPFDEKLFF
TRBJ2-3 TRBV5-6 17 CASSYGLAGGSTDTQYF
TRBJ2-7 TRBV30 14 CAWSVGQGIDEQYF
TRBJ2-2 TRBV7-8 15 CASSLVQGWAGELFF
TRBJ1-4 TRBV5-1 15 CASSPGGQSYEKLFF
TRBJ2-7 TRBV29-1 13 CSVIGTEVYEQYF
TRBJ2-1 TRBV27 12 CASGDWGNEQFF
TRBJ2-7 TRBV27 13 CASSILGGPEQYF
TRBJ2-3 TRBV7-9 16 CASSPTSGGNTDTQYF